This record concerns one T cell receptor beta chain sequence. This specimen includes other DNA sequences encoding the same CDR3. These data originate in a study of blood T cell repertoires in COVID-19. As for the study in general: Donors in the United States, Italy and Spain gave samples during acute or convalescent COVID-19.

Study processing details: Researchers report that nucleated cell counts were estimated from reference gene primer amplification. Repertoires were generated with immunoSEQ multiplex PCR, while TCRdb's copy carries only in-frame clones and drops some. That table supplies the V and J calls and clone size; D and trimming were determined from the DNA. The sample yields about 270,000 clones, around 81% seen once. Trimming pared 3 bases from V and 8 bases from J, leaving 13 bases between. CDR1 and CDR2 (germline): LNHDA, SQIVND (reference sequence). The CDR3 spans 14 residues. The V call is TRBV19, the J call TRBJ2-2, with D possibly TRBD2 on 7 matching bases. The clonotype originates from a woman aged 60-75 years with active or convalescent COVID-19. Material for sequencing was peripheral blood. The CDR3: CASSIMGGAGELFF. CDR3 in DNA: TGTGCCAGTAGTATTATGGGGGGGGCAGGGGAGCTGTTTTTT.